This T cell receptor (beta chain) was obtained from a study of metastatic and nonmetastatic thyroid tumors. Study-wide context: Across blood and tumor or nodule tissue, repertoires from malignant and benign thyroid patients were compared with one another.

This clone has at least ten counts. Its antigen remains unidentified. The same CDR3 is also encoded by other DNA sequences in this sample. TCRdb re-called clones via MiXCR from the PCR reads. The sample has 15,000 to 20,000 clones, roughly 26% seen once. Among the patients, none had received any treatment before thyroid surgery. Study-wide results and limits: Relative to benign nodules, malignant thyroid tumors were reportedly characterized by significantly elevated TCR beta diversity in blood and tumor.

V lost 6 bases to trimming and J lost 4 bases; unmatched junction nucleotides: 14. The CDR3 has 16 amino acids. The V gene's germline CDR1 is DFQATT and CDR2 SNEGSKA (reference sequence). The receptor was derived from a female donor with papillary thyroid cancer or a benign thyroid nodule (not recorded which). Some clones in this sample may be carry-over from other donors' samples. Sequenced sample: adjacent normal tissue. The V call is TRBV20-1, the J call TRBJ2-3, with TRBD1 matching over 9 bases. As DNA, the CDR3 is TGCAGTGCAAACGAACAGGGGGCTGGTCGGCCAGATACGCAGTATTTT. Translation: CSANEQGAGRPDTQYF.